This record concerns one T cell receptor beta chain sequence. The record originates from a study of blood T cell repertoires in COVID-19. The germline V gene has CDR1 LGHDT and CDR2 YNNKEL (reference sequence). V lost 2 bases to trimming and J lost 0 bases, with 8 bases between them. CDR3 length equals 14 residues. Generated by immunoSEQ multiplex PCR, the TCRdb table keeps only in-frame clones and is missing some. The repertoire holds 60,000 to 85,000 clones, less than 90% seen once, with roughly a sixth in the top ten. The chain carries TRBV3-1 (or the pseudogene TRBV3-2) and TRBJ2-7; a possible D gene is TRBD2 (5 bases). Sequenced input: peripheral blood. This receptor was taken from a human donor in a cohort sampled during active COVID-19. This chain's CDR3 is CASSQFGSSYEQYF. The CDR3 DNA reads as TGTGCCAGCAGCCAATTTGGGAGCTCCTACGAGCAGTACTTC.